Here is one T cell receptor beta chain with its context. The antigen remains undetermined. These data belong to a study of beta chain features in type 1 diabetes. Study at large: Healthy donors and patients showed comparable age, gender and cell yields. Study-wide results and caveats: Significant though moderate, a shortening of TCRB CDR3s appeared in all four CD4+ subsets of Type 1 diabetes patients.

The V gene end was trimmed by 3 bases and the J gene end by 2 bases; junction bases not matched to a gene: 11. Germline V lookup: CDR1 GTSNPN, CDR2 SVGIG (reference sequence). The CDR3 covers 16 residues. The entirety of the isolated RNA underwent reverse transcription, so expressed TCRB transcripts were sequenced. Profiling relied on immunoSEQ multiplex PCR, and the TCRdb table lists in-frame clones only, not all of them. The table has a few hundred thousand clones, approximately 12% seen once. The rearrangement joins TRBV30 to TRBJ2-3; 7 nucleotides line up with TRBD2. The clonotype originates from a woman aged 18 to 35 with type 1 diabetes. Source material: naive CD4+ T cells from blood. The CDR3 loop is CAWSPARRGITDTQYF. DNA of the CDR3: TGTGCCTGGAGCCCCGCCCGGCGGGGGATCACAGATACGCAGTATTTT.